One T cell receptor beta chain is described in this entry. Its antigen is as yet unknown. Since no conserved phenylalanine or tryptophan closes the CDR3, a read error is the likely cause. Next came a second PCR, run for about 7 to 12 cycles, which used a sample-barcoded 5' primer along with a J-beta primer mix. CDR3-containing paired-end reads numbered at least 3 million in each sample. TCRdb re-called the 5' RACE reads through MiXCR, storing one row per CDR3 protein. The data hold 1.5 million to 2 million distinct CDR3 sequences, with 28% observed a single time. This entry is derived from a study of blood T cells in healthy people across ages. Germline CDR1 reads SGHKS; CDR2 reads YYEKEE (reference sequence). V was cut by 5 bases and J by 6 bases, with 24 bases left in between. The CDR3 is 17 residues long. Overall study results and limits: Per million T cells, the diversity of TCR beta decreased roughly linearly as age advanced.

Sequenced input: blood. The chain joins TRBV5-5 to TRBJ1-5; D might be TRBD1 (6 bases). The receptor comes from a woman aged 30 to 39 in good health. The DNA for the CDR3 is TGTGCCAGCAGTTATAGCGTCGGGACAAGTAATGGTCAGCCCCAGCATGTT. This gives the protein CASSYSVGTSNGQPQHV.